Below are 26 T cell receptor beta chains sequenced from a single sample in a study of cytomegalovirus exposure and HLA in healthy donors. 60 Vbeta and 13 Jbeta primers were used in PCR. Profiling relied on immunoSEQ multiplex PCR, and the TCRdb table lists in-frame clones only, not all of them. This table has roughly 70,000 clones, under 80% appearing once. Sequencing was performed on PBMCs. These receptor sequences come from a male donor in good health and CMV-seropositive.

V gene TRBV14 combines with J gene TRBJ1-3; TRBD1 matches at 8 bases. Trimming at V came to 1 base and at J to 3 bases, leaving 2 bases not matched to a gene. There are 15 residues in the CDR3. The germline gives CDR1 SGHDN, CDR2 FVKESK. The CDR3 sequence is CASSQGTGHGNTIYF. The CDR3 DNA reads TGTGCCAGCAGCCAAGGGACAGGGCATGGAAACACCATATATTTT.

The chain employs TRBV5-6 and TRBJ1-2; no clear D gene. The CDR3 totals 12 residues. CDR1 is SGHDT, CDR2 YYEEEE, per germline. V was trimmed by 0 bases and J by 10 bases, leaving 10 bases between them. CDR3 DNA: TGTGCCAGCAGCTTGGGAGGGCGGAACTACACCTTC. Translating it yields CASSLGGRNYTF.

The chain recombines TRBV5-5 with TRBJ2-1; 8 positions agree with TRBD1. V trimming: 3 bases; J trimming: 7 bases; junction bases outside the gene matches: 6. The CDR3 consists of 14 residues. The germline CDR1 and CDR2 sequences are SGHKS and YYEKEE (reference sequence). In DNA form, the CDR3 reads TGTGCCAGCAGCTCCGGGACAGGCCTGAATGAGCAGTTCTTC. It translates to CASSSGTGLNEQFF.

The chain has TRBV19 and TRBJ2-3; 10 bases agree with TRBD1. The CDR3 sequence is 13 residues long. Germline assignment: CDR1 LNHDA and CDR2 SQIVND (reference sequence). V was pared by 4 bases and J by 10 bases, with 5 bases of the junction left unmatched. CDR3 in DNA: TGTGCCAGTAGTAGCCAGACAGGGGGCGCGCAGTATTTT. Its protein product is CASSSQTGGAQYF.

This sequence joins TRBV19 and TRBJ1-1; D might be TRBD1 (5 bases). Trimming took 1 base from V and 4 from J, leaving 7 bases between them. Germline CDR1 is LNHDA and CDR2 is SQIVND (reference sequence). CDR3 length equals 13 residues. The CDR3 DNA reads as TGTGCCAGTAGTATAGCAGGGCCCACTGAAGCTTTCTTT. It is translated as CASSIAGPTEAFF.

The J gene is TRBJ1-2, the V gene TRBV30; perhaps TRBD1 as D (5 bases). The CDR3 runs to 13 residues. With 7 bases removed from V and 7 bases from J, the gap between germline ends came to 19 bases. Germline V CDR1 and CDR2: GTSNPN, SVGIG (reference sequence). CDR3 sequence (DNA): TGTGCCTACCAGGCGGGGGTCCCAGCTGGCTACACCTTC. Translating gives CAYQAGVPAGYTF.

V and J are TRBV4-3 and TRBJ2-1, with TRBD2 matching over 9 bases. Germline V gene sequence: CDR1 LGHNA, CDR2 YSLEER. Trimming took 1 base from V and 1 from J; bases not matched to a gene: 2. This CDR3 contains 16 residues. The DNA of the CDR3 is TGCGCCAGCAGCCAAGGGCTAGCGGGGTCCTACAATGAGCAGTTCTTC. This sequence encodes CASSQGLAGSYNEQFF.

The gene calls are TRBV30 and TRBJ2-3, with TRBD2 identical over 8 bases. The ends lost 4 bases at V and 2 bases at J; junction bases unmatched: 5. The germline V gene has CDR1 GTSNPN and CDR2 SVGIG (reference sequence). This CDR3 has 14 amino acids. Written as DNA, the CDR3 is TGTGCCTGGAACCCTAGCGGGTACACAGATACGCAGTATTTT. Encoded protein: CAWNPSGYTDTQYF.

This clone came up once. The chain uses TRBV9 and TRBJ1-1, with D unclear. CDR3 length: 14 amino acids. CDR1 is SGDLS, CDR2 YYNGEE, per germline. V lost 3 bases to trimming and J lost 3 bases, with 12 bases between them. The DNA for the CDR3 is TGTGCCAGCAGCGCTGGAGTGGCGGACACTGAAGCTTTCTTT. Its protein is CASSAGVADTEAFF.

The chain recombines TRBV9 with TRBJ2-7, with no clear D. Germline assignment: CDR1 SGDLS and CDR2 YYNGEE. Trimming took off 0 bases at V and 6 bases at J, with 10 bases between the two ends. CDR3 length: 13 residues. CDR3 coding DNA: TGTGCCAGCAGCGTAGGAGCAGCGAGCGAGCAGTACTTC. The encoded protein is CASSVGAASEQYF.

The J gene is TRBJ1-2, the V gene TRBV30, with 9 bases fitting TRBD1. The length of the CDR3 is 13 residues. In germline, CDR1 is GTSNPN, CDR2 SVGIG (reference sequence). V dropped 3 bases and J dropped 8; count of bases not matched to a gene: 7. Here the CDR3 DNA reads TGTGCCTGGAGCCCACAGGGGGCGGGAGGCTACACCTTC. Residues: CAWSPQGAGGYTF.

This clone was seen a single time. The chain carries TRBV6-5 and TRBJ1-2; 7 positions match TRBD1. With 5 bases clipped from V and 5 bases from J, the junction kept 8 bases outside the gene matches. The CDR3 sequence is 14 residues long. Germline CDR1 reads MNHEY; CDR2 reads SVGAGI. The CDR3 loop is CASSPWDRSYGYTF. CDR3 bases: TGTGCCAGCAGTCCCTGGGACAGATCGTATGGCTACACCTTC.

In its sample, this clone was seen a few times. This chain connects TRBV6-5 to TRBJ2-1; 9 positions agree with TRBD1. The CDR3 is made up of 14 amino acids. V lost 6 bases to trimming and J lost 7 bases; unmatched junction nucleotides: 7. Germline loops: CDR1 MNHEY, CDR2 SVGAGI. The CDR3 here is CASRKDRGVNEQFF. CDR3 bases: TGTGCCAGCAGAAAGGACAGGGGAGTGAATGAGCAGTTCTTC.

The rearrangement joins TRBV5-6 to TRBJ1-1; D remains unclear. V gave up 2 bases and J gave up 4 bases, with 12 bases separating them. CDR1 is SGHDT and CDR2 is YYEEEE in the germline V gene. This CDR3 is 14 amino acids long. CDR3 residues: CASSFRRSGTEAFF. CDR3 DNA sequence: TGTGCCAGCAGCTTCAGGCGAAGCGGCACTGAAGCTTTCTTT.

V usage is TRBV5-1 and J usage is TRBJ2-5; unclear D gene. The CDR3 runs to 13 residues. V lost 0 bases, J lost 4 bases, and 7 bases lay in between. Per the germline V gene, CDR1 is SGHRS and CDR2 is YFSETQ. The CDR3, as DNA: TGCGCCAGCAGCTTGGAGTGGGCAGAGACCCAGTACTTC. It encodes CASSLEWAETQYF.

CDR3 loop: CATYPGDGGYTF. In DNA form, the CDR3 reads TGTGCCACCTATCCAGGGGATGGCGGCTACACCTTC. V is TRBV15 and J is TRBJ1-2; possible D gene TRBD1, 6 bases. CDR1 is LNHNV, CDR2 YYDKDF, per germline (reference sequence). The ends were cut back, 8 bases at V and 8 bases at J, with 15 bases in the middle. The CDR3 runs to 12 residues.

This clone was counted once. The rearrangement links TRBV11-2 to TRBJ1-3, with 7 bases lining up with TRBD1. This CDR3 comprises 16 residues. Trimming cost V 5 bases and J 1 base; bases outside gene matches: 8. Germline-derived CDR1 and CDR2 are SGHAT and FQNNGV. The CDR3 DNA reads TGTGCCAGCAGCCGCCCCGACAGGGTTTCTGGAAACACCATATATTTT. It encodes CASSRPDRVSGNTIYF.

CDR3 amino acids: CASSQVRAGGTDTQYF. The CDR3 DNA reads TGCGCCAGCAGCCAAGTTAGAGCGGGCGGCACAGATACGCAGTATTTT. This rearrangement joins TRBV4-3 to TRBJ2-3, with D perhaps matching TRBD2 (6 bases). The germline V gene encodes CDR1 LGHNA and CDR2 YSLEER. The V gene lost 1 base and the J gene lost 1 base, with 12 bases spanning the gap. This CDR3 is 16 amino acids long.

The chain couples TRBV7-3 to TRBJ2-1, with a weak D call TRBD2 (5 bases). V was shortened by 2 bases and J by 3 bases, with 11 bases between the two germline ends. Germline CDR1 is SGHTA and CDR2 is FQGTGA. This CDR3 spans 15 amino acids. DNA for the CDR3: TGTGCCAGCAGCTTAGGTGGGAGCGTCTACAATGAGCAGTTCTTC. It yields the protein CASSLGGSVYNEQFF.

The V and J genes are TRBV19 and TRBJ1-5; 9 positions agree with TRBD1. Losses at the gene ends were 5 bases for V and 3 bases for J; bases not matched to a gene: 5. This CDR3 has 15 residues. The germline CDR1 and CDR2 sequences are LNHDA and SQIVND (reference sequence). The CDR3 protein is CASSVRDRVNQPQHF. The CDR3 DNA is TGTGCCAGTAGTGTTCGGGACAGGGTCAATCAGCCCCAGCATTTT.

The rearrangement joins TRBV4-3 to TRBJ2-2; 7 bases align to TRBD1. V shed 1 base and J 8 bases; nucleotides not matched to a gene: 13. This CDR3 comprises 17 residues. Germline values: CDR1 LGHNA, CDR2 YSLEER. CDR3 region: CASSQAPPEGARGELFF. The CDR3 bases are TGCGCCAGCAGCCAAGCTCCGCCTGAGGGGGCAAGGGGGGAGCTGTTTTTT.

On this clone: Other DNA variants within this sample encode the same CDR3. The rearrangement uses TRBV19 and TRBJ2-7, with 14 positions matching TRBD2. Trimming took 3 bases from V and 4 from J; bases not matched to a gene: 11. The CDR3 has 18 amino acids. Germline assignment: CDR1 LNHDA and CDR2 SQIVND (reference sequence). CDR3: CASSIALRTSGRPYEQYF. CDR3 DNA sequence: TGTGCCAGTAGTATTGCTTTAAGGACTAGCGGGAGGCCATACGAGCAGTACTTC.

The rearrangement joins TRBV27 to TRBJ2-1; 10 nucleotides agree with TRBD1. The CDR3 has 16 residues. V lost 5 bases to trimming and J lost 3 bases; unmatched junction nucleotides: 7. Germline lookup yields CDR1 MNHEY and CDR2 SMNVEV (reference sequence). The CDR3 region is CASSPDRDRGYNEQFF. Here the CDR3 DNA reads TGTGCCAGCAGTCCAGACCGGGACAGGGGCTACAATGAGCAGTTCTTC.

This chain links TRBV19 with TRBJ2-7, with D tentatively TRBD1 (5 bases). Trimming pared 4 bases from V and 1 base from J, leaving 8 bases between. The CDR3 consists of 13 residues. Germline V gene data show CDR1 as LNHDA and CDR2 as SQIVND (reference sequence). CDR3 amino acids: CASSNQGSYEQYF. As DNA, the CDR3 is TGTGCCAGTAGTAACCAGGGATCCTACGAGCAGTACTTC.

V usage is TRBV15 and J usage is TRBJ1-4; 7 bases match TRBD1. Germline V lookup: CDR1 LNHNV, CDR2 YYDKDF (reference sequence). The CDR3 spans 16 residues. Losses at the gene ends were 3 bases for V and 0 bases for J; bases not matched to a gene: 4. The CDR3 bases are TGTGCCACCAGCAGGGGACAGCGCACAACTAATGAAAAACTGTTTTTT. Protein product: CATSRGQRTTNEKLFF.

The CDR3 DNA follows: TGTGCCAGCAGCGAGGAAGGACAGGGAGCAGATACGCAGTATTTT. It encodes CASSEEGQGADTQYF. The genes are TRBV9 and TRBJ2-3; 8 positions agree with TRBD1. V lost 3 bases, J lost 4 bases, and 7 bases stayed unmatched. This CDR3 contains 15 residues. From germline, CDR1 is SGDLS and CDR2 YYNGEE. The full variable domain, with the rest looked up from reference TRBV9 and TRBJ2-3, is DSGVTQTPKHLITATGQRVTLRCSPRSGDLSVYWYQQSLDQGLQFLIQYYNGEERAKGNILERFSAQQFPDLHSELNLSSLELGDSALYFCASSEEGQGADTQYFGPGTRLTVL.